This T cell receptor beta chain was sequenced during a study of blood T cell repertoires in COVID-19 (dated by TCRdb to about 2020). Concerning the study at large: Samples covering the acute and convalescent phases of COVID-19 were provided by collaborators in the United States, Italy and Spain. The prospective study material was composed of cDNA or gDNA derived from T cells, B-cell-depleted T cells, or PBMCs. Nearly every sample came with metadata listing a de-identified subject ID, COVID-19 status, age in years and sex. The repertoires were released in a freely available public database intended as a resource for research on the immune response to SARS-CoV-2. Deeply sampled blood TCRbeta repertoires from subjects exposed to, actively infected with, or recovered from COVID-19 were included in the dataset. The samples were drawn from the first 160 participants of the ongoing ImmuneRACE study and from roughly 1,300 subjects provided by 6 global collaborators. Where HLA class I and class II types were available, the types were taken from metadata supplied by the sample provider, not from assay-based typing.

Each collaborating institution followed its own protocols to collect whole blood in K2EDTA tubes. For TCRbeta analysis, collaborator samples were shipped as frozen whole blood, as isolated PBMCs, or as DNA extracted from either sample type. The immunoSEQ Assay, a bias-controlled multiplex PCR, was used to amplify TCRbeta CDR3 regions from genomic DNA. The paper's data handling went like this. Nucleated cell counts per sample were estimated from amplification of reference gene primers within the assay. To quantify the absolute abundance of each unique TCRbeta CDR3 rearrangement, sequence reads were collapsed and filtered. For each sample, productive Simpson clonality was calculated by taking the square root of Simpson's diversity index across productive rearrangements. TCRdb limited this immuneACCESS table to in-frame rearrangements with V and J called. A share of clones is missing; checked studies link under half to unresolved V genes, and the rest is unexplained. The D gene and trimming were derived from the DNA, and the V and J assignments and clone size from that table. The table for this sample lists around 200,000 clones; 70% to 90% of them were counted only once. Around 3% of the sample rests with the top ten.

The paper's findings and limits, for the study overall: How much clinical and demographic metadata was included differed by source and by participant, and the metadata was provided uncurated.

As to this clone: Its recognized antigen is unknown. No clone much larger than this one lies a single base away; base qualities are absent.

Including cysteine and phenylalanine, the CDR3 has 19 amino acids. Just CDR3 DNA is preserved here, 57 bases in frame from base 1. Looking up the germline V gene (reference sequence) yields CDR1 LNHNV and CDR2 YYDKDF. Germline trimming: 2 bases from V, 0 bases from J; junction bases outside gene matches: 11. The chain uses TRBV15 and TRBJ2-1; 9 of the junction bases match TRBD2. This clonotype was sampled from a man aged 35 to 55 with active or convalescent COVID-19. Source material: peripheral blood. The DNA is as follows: TGTGCCACCAGCAGACGCCGCGGTAGCGGGGGATTCTCCTACAATGAGCAGTTCTTC. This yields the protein CATSRRRGSGGFSYNEQFF. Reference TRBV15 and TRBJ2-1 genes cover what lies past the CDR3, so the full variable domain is DAMVIQNPRYQVTQFGKPVTLSCSQTLNHNVMYWYQQKSSQAPKLLFHYYDKDFNNEADTPDNFQSRRPNTSFCFLDIRSPGLGDTAMYLCATSRRRGSGGFSYNEQFFGPGTRLTVL.